The text below deals with one TCR beta chain. Its target is not known. Other DNA sequences of this sample code for an identical CDR3. The data originate from a study of shared clonotypes between healthy human individuals. Points from the study as a whole: Few donors limited the genetic and exposure-history diversity represented.

Evenly divided among several immunoSEQ plates was the genomic DNA of each subset. The data were produced by immunoSEQ multiplex PCR, yet TCRdb's version contains in-frame clones alone and is incomplete. The table shows a few hundred thousand clones, with around 80% occurring only once. Germline V gene data show CDR1 as SGHTA and CDR2 as FQGNSA. CDR3 length: 16 amino acids. Trimming cost V 4 bases and J 8 bases, with 20 bases left between them. This clonotype originated in a woman aged 35 to 49 in good health. Some clones in this sample may be carry-over from other donors' samples. Material for sequencing was PBMCs. The rearrangement uses TRBV7-2 and TRBJ1-4; no clear D. DNA of the CDR3: TGTGCCAGCAGCTCCCAAGGCACGCACCTTAACGAAAAACTGTTTTTT. Its protein is CASSSQGTHLNEKLFF.